These 5 T cell receptor beta chains were all obtained from the same sample, sequenced in a study of a mutant IDH1 vaccine in newly diagnosed glioma. These receptors' antigens are unknown. The repertoire was sequenced with immunoSEQ multiplex PCR; TCRdb's copy has only in-frame clones and lacks some. The sample lists around 70,000 clones, roughly 84% occurring once. Sample time point: week 35, safety follow-up. The vaccine gave 300 ug of a 20-mer mutant IDH1 peptide subcutaneously per dose. Sequences were derived from PBMCs, sampled from a glioma patient whose treatment included an IDH1 peptide vaccine. The receptors originated from a man younger than 30 with glioma.

This chain joins TRBV4-3 and TRBJ2-7; D is unclear. CDR3 length: 15 amino acids. Germline V lookup: CDR1 LGHNA, CDR2 YSLEER. Trimming cost V 0 bases and J 3 bases, with 12 bases left between them. The DNA of the CDR3 is TGCGCCAGCAGCCAAGATCTAAGTGTACTCTACGAGCAGTACTTC. Protein product: CASSQDLSVLYEQYF.

The chain has TRBV7-9 and TRBJ2-5, with TRBD1 as a possible D gene (6 bases). CDR1 is SEHNR and CDR2 is FQNEAQ in the germline V gene (reference sequence). V was pared by 3 bases and J by 5 bases, with 16 bases between. CDR3 length equals 15 residues. The CDR3 nucleotides read TGTGCCAGCAGCTTGGGGGACACGCTAGGCGAGACCCAGTACTTC. It codes for CASSLGDTLGETQYF.

The chain joins TRBV7-9 to TRBJ2-7; 10 positions match TRBD1. With V trimmed by 5 bases and J by 2 bases, 6 bases remained unmatched. The germline CDR1 and CDR2 sequences are SEHNR and FQNEAQ (reference sequence). The CDR3 has 15 residues. The CDR3: CASSKRQGATYEQYF. The CDR3 coding sequence is TGTGCCAGCAGCAAGAGACAGGGGGCCACCTACGAGCAGTACTTC.

The V call is TRBV6-6, the J call TRBJ1-1; D uncertain. Trimming removed 6 bases at V and 8 bases at J, with 13 bases between. Germline CDR1 MNHNY, CDR2 SVGAGI (reference sequence). The CDR3 loop spans 12 amino acids. CDR3 in DNA: TGTGCCAGCAGCCCGTTTGGGGAGGAAGCTTTCTTT. This translates into CASSPFGEEAFF.

V gene TRBV4-3 combines with J gene TRBJ2-1, with D perhaps matching TRBD2 (5 bases). The CDR3 has 15 residues. Germline CDR1 is LGHNA and CDR2 is YSLEER. V lost 1 base to trimming and J lost 3 bases, with 10 bases between them. CDR3 residues: CASSQGSGNYNEQFF. In DNA, the CDR3 is TGCGCCAGCAGCCAAGGTTCGGGGAACTACAATGAGCAGTTCTTC.